What follows describes a single T cell receptor beta chain. The target antigen is unknown. Assay used: immunoSEQ multiplex PCR; TCRdb lists only in-frame clones, some missing. The profile shows some 100,000 clones, 80% to 95% of them singletons. Trimming took 4 bases from V and 1 from J; bases not matched to a gene: 5. Germline values: CDR1 GTSNPN, CDR2 SVGIG (reference sequence). This CDR3 region has 14 residues. These data originate in a study of siplizumab effects on memory and regulatory T cells. Study outcomes and limitations: The mean Treg-derived percentage of mappable alloreactive CD4+ clones was about 63% with siplizumab compared with 25% to 30% in controls.

This chain joins TRBV30 and TRBJ2-3; the match to TRBD2 covers 7 bases. This TCR was sampled from a human donor in good health. The sequenced sample was CD8+ T cells sorted from blood. DNA for the CDR3: TGTGCCTGGACCGGACTAGGCCGCACAGATACGCAGTATTTT. This encodes CAWTGLGRTDTQYF.